A selection of T cell receptor beta chains follows, all from one sample in a study of tumor-infiltrating lymphocytes in primary liver carcinoma. TCRdb analysed the multiplex PCR reads with MiXCR anew, one entry per CDR3 protein. The sample carries approximately 73,000 distinct CDR3 sequences, approximately 70% recorded once. The specimen was liver tumor tissue from sampling region 4. These receptors were obtained from a middle-aged man with primary liver carcinoma and hepatitis B virus infection. The CDR3 runs from the conserved cysteine through the conserved F or W. The D gene is left open where the match is weak. Expanded clones get a size class; other rows say once, few or many, or leave the size out.

TRBJ1-1	many	TRBV6-6	TRBD1	TGTGCCAGCAGTCCGGGACAGGGTAACACTGAAGCTTTCTTT	CASSPGQGNTEAFF
TRBJ2-6	-	TRBV6-5	-	TGTGCCAGCAGATTATTACAGGGATCCTCTGGGGCTAACGTCCTGACTTTC	CASRLLQGSSGANVLTF
TRBJ2-1	-	TRBV4-2	-	TGTGCCAGCGGCCCCGTCGGGCAGGACAATGAGCAGTTCTTC	CASGPVGQDNEQFF
TRBJ2-5	many	TRBV4-1	TRBD2	TGCGCCAGCAGCCCCCGGTTAGCGGGAGCCCAAGAGACCCAGTACTTC	CASSPRLAGAQETQYF
TRBJ2-1	-	TRBV10-3	TRBD1	TGTGCCATCAGAGTCGGACAGGGGGAAGGCGAACGGTTCTTC	CAIRVGQGEGERFF
TRBJ2-7	-	TRBV11-2	-	TGTACCACCAGCCAATATTTGGGAGGGGGCTACGAGCAGTACTTC	CTTSQYLGGGYEQYF
TRBJ2-1	-	TRBV6-5	-	TGTGCCAGCATCCAGCAGGGTTACAATGAGCAGTTCTTC	CASIQQGYNEQFF
TRBJ2-1	-	TRBV12-3/TRBV12-4	-	TGTGCCAACAGCTCAAGACTAGATGTCGATGAGCAGTTCTTC	CANSSRLDVDEQFF
TRBJ1-5	many	TRBV2	-	TGTGCCAGCAGTGGACAGAGCAATCAGCCCCAGCATTTT	CASSGQSNQPQHF
TRBJ1-2	-	TRBV6-5	TRBD1	TGTGCCAGCAGACCCCCCCGGGACAGAGATTATGGCAACACCTTC	CASRPPRDRDYGNTF
TRBJ2-4	many	TRBV29-1	-	TGCAGCGTTGAAGGGCTAGGCAAAAACATTCAGTACTTC	CSVEGLGKNIQYF